A selection of T cell receptor beta chains follows, all from one sample in a study of shared clonotypes between healthy human individuals. Produced via immunoSEQ multiplex PCR; TCRdb's table is partial and in-frame only. The data contain about 550,000 clones, roughly 95% of them singletons. The sample consisted of naive CD8+ T cells sorted from blood. These receptors all come from a woman in her twenties or thirties in good health. The CDR3 runs from the conserved cysteine through the conserved F or W. The D gene is left open where the match is weak. Clone size is not always given. Where it is, it says once, few, many or a class for expanded clones.

size,J,V,D,DNA,CDR3
.,TRBJ2-1,TRBV5-1,TRBD2,TGCGCCAGCAGTTGGACTAGCGGAGCCTACAATGAGCAGTTCTTC,CASSWTSGAYNEQFF
once,TRBJ2-5,TRBV7-9,.,TGTGCCAGCAGCCTGGACATCCGTCCACGGCAAGAGACCCAGTACTTC,CASSLDIRPRQETQYF
.,TRBJ1-2,TRBV5-1,.,TGCGCCAGCAGCTTGGCCGGCTATAACTATGGCTACACCTTC,CASSLAGYNYGYTF
few,TRBJ2-3,TRBV5-4,.,TGTGCCAGCTCTTCAATGGATACGCAGTATTTT,CASSSMDTQYF
.,TRBJ2-7,TRBV27,.,TGTGCCAGCAGTTTCGGGACGGGGGCCTACGAGCAGTACTTC,CASSFGTGAYEQYF
.,TRBJ1-4,TRBV2,TRBD1,TGTGCCAGCAGTGGAAGGCTCAGGGGGTACAGGGCTAATGAAAAACTGTTTTTT,CASSGRLRGYRANEKLFF
.,TRBJ2-5,TRBV7-2,.,TGTGCCAGCAGCTCTTTCCTCGGGGGAGTAATAGAGACCCAGTACTTC,CASSSFLGGVIETQYF
.,TRBJ2-5,TRBV9,TRBD1,TGTGCCAGCAGCGTAGACCGGACAGGGGAAGAGACCCAGTACTTC,CASSVDRTGEETQYF
.,TRBJ1-2,TRBV14,TRBD1,TGTGCCAGCAGCTGGACAGGGGATGCTGGCTACACCTTC,CASSWTGDAGYTF
.,TRBJ2-7,TRBV7-9,.,TGTGCCAGCAGCTTAGGTGACAGCTACGAGCAGTACTTC,CASSLGDSYEQYF
.,TRBJ1-1,TRBV10-3,TRBD1,TGTGCCATCGCGTCCGGGACAGGGCTTTTCACTGAAGCTTTCTTT,CAIASGTGLFTEAFF
.,TRBJ2-3,TRBV28,.,TGTGCCAGCAGTTTCGGACAGGACTATAGCACAGATACGCAGTATTTT,CASSFGQDYSTDTQYF